One and the same sample provided the 4 T cell receptor beta chains below, sequenced in a study of shared clonotypes between healthy human individuals. Profiling relied on immunoSEQ multiplex PCR, and the TCRdb table lists in-frame clones only, not all of them. The data show about 2 million clones, approximately 94% seen once. CD8 cells regarded as naive lacked CD45RO, were positively chosen for CCR7, and omitted terminally differentiated effector memory CD45RA+ cells. Input material: naive CD8+ T cells sorted from blood. These receptors all come from a man aged 18 to 29 in good health.

The chain recombines TRBV7-8 with TRBJ2-7; D is ambiguous. The V end lost 0 bases, the J end lost 3 bases, and 9 bases lay between the germline ends. The germline V gene encodes CDR1 SGHVS and CDR2 FQNEAQ. The CDR3 length is 14 residues. CDR3 in DNA: TGTGCCAGCAGCTTAGCCCCGGTTCTCTACGAGCAGTACTTC. Amino acid sequence: CASSLAPVLYEQYF.

Regarding this clone: Germline and junction disagree at one end, which may indicate a read error. The V gene is TRBV7-7, the J gene TRBJ2-1; 15 bases fit TRBD2. CDR1 and CDR2 (germline): SSHAT, FNYEAQ (reference sequence). This CDR3 has 16 amino acids. For the CDR3, the DNA is TGTGCTAGCAGCTTAGGGACTAGCGGGAGGTACAATGAGCAGTTCTTC. Residues: CASSLGTSGRYNEQFF.

The chain recombines TRBV5-4 with TRBJ2-1, with D possibly matching TRBD2 (6 bases). Germline loops: CDR1 SGHNT, CDR2 YYREEE (reference sequence). This CDR3 contains 13 residues. This CDR3 reads CATLGDSSPEQFF. The CDR3 DNA follows: TGTGCAACCTTGGGGGACTCTAGTCCTGAGCAGTTCTTC.

CDR3 sequence reads: CASSLETGGNIQYF. The CDR3 region has the DNA TGTGCCAGCAGCTTAGAGACAGGGGGGAACATTCAGTACTTC. This chain uses TRBV7-6 with TRBJ2-4, with TRBD1 matching 9 bases. This CDR3 is built from 14 residues. Germline V CDR1 and CDR2: SGHVS, FNYEAQ. V lost 1 base, J lost 7 bases, and 2 bases stayed unmatched.